Listed below are T cell receptor beta chains from one sample, sequenced in a study of cytomegalovirus exposure and HLA in healthy donors. Assay used: immunoSEQ multiplex PCR; TCRdb lists only in-frame clones, some missing. Counted here are over 70,000 clones, 65% occurring once; the ten biggest clones make up 20% to 25%. The specimen was PBMCs. The source of these receptors is a woman aged 45-65 years in good health and CMV-seropositive. Both conserved end residues are part of each CDR3. A D gene is named only where the DNA matches it firmly. Clone sizes are given selectively: once, few, many, or a class where the clone is expanded.

v_call,d_call,j_call,clone_size,cdr3_nt,cdr3_aa
TRBV2,TRBD1,TRBJ1-1,NA,TGTGCCAGCCAGGGGGGACAGGGATTCACTGAAGCTTTCTTT,CASQGGQGFTEAFF
TRBV9,NA,TRBJ1-2,NA,TGTGCCAGCAGCCAGTATGGCTATGGCTACACCTTC,CASSQYGYGYTF
TRBV2,NA,TRBJ2-2,few,TGTGCCAGCAGTGGGGCTACAGGGACCGGGGAGCTGTTTTTT,CASSGATGTGELFF
TRBV19,NA,TRBJ2-7,NA,TGTGCCAGTAGGCTCAACTCAGGGGTCCCCTACGAGCAGTACTTC,CASRLNSGVPYEQYF
TRBV4-2,NA,TRBJ1-5,NA,TGTGCCAGCAGCCAAGGCCAGGCTAGCAATCAGCCCCAGCATTTT,CASSQGQASNQPQHF
TRBV13,NA,TRBJ1-3,NA,TGTGCCAGCAGCGACTTTATGGGGGGGGGCTCTGGAAACACCATATATTTT,CASSDFMGGGSGNTIYF
TRBV21-1,NA,TRBJ2-5,once,TGTGCCAGCAGCAAAGCTCCGCCTGGCCGGGGGGGTTGGGAGACCCAGTACTTC,CASSKAPPGRGGWETQYF
TRBV7-9,NA,TRBJ1-1,NA,TGTGCCAGCAGCTTAGAAGCGGTGAACACTGAAGCTTTCTTT,CASSLEAVNTEAFF
TRBV7-2,NA,TRBJ1-2,NA,TGTGCCAGCAGCTTAGGAGGGGGAGGCTACACCTTC,CASSLGGGGYTF
TRBV4-3,NA,TRBJ1-1,NA,TGCGCCAGCAGCCAAGTCGGCAGGGGGAACACTGAAGCTTTCTTT,CASSQVGRGNTEAFF
TRBV6-1,NA,TRBJ2-2,NA,TGTGCCAGCAGTAAACGGACAGCGAACACCGGGGAGCTGTTTTTT,CASSKRTANTGELFF
TRBV6-5,NA,TRBJ2-7,few,TGTGCCAGCACCCCCTTCCAGGGGACCTACGAGCAGTACTTC,CASTPFQGTYEQYF
TRBV6-5,NA,TRBJ1-2,NA,TGTGCCAGCAGAGAGGACTGGAACCGCTATGGCTACACCTTC,CASREDWNRYGYTF
TRBV5-4,TRBD1,TRBJ1-1,NA,TGTGCCAGCAGAACCGGGACAGGGAGAACTTTCTTT,CASRTGTGRTFF
TRBV15,TRBD2,TRBJ2-5,NA,TGTGCCACCAGCAGAGATCTAGCGGGGGAAGAGACCCAGTACTTC,CATSRDLAGEETQYF
TRBV5-1,TRBD1,TRBJ1-2,NA,TGCGCCAGCAGCCCGACAGGGGGTATTTATGGCTACACCTTC,CASSPTGGIYGYTF
TRBV10-1,TRBD1,TRBJ2-1,NA,TGCGCCAGCAGTGACCAACAGGGGGCGATCTACAATGAGCAGTTCTTC,CASSDQQGAIYNEQFF
TRBV11-3,TRBD1,TRBJ2-2,NA,TGTGCCAGCAGCTTGGACAGGGACGGGGAGCTGTTTTTT,CASSLDRDGELFF
TRBV27,TRBD2,TRBJ2-7,NA,TGTGCCAGCAGTCTTACCGGGACTAGCGGAGGCGAGCAGTACTTC,CASSLTGTSGGEQYF
TRBV6-4,NA,TRBJ2-5,NA,TGTGCCAGCGAGAGCAGGGGACAGACCCAGTACTTC,CASESRGQTQYF
TRBV29-1,NA,TRBJ1-1,few,TGCAGCGTCATCAGGGGATCGAACACTGAAGCTTTCTTT,CSVIRGSNTEAFF
TRBV4-2,TRBD1,TRBJ1-4,once,TGTGCCAGCAGCCAAGATCCAAAAGGACAGGAGAATGAAAAACTGTTTTTT,CASSQDPKGQENEKLFF
TRBV7-8,TRBD2,TRBJ2-7,NA,TGTGCCAGCAGCTTAGCGAGGGCACTAGCGGGGGTGTACGAGCAGTACTTC,CASSLARALAGVYEQYF
TRBV27,TRBD1,TRBJ1-1,NA,TGTGCCAGCAGTTTCACAGGGGGAGTCACTGAAGCTTTCTTT,CASSFTGGVTEAFF
TRBV2,NA,TRBJ2-5,NA,TGTGCCAGCAGTGAGGACTGGAGGGCCCAGTACTTC,CASSEDWRAQYF
TRBV11-3,NA,TRBJ2-1,NA,TGTGCCAGCAGCCGTTCGGGTTCCTCGAACGAGCAGTTCTTC,CASSRSGSSNEQFF